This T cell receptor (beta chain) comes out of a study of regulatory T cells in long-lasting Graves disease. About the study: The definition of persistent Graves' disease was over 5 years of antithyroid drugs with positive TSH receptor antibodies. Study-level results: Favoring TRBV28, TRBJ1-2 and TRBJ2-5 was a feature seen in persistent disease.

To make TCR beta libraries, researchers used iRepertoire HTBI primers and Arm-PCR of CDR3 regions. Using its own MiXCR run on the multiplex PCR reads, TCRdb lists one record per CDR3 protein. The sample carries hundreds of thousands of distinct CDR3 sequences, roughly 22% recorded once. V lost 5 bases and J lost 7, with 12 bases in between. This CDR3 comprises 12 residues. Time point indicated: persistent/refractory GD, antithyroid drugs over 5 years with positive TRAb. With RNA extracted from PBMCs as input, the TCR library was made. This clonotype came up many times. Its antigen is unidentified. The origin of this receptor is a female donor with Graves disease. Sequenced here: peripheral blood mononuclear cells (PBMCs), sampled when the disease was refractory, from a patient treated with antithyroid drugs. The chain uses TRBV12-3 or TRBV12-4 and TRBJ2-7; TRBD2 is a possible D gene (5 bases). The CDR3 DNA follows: TGTGCCAGCAGTCTCCCGGGATGGGAGCAGTACTTC. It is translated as CASSLPGWEQYF.